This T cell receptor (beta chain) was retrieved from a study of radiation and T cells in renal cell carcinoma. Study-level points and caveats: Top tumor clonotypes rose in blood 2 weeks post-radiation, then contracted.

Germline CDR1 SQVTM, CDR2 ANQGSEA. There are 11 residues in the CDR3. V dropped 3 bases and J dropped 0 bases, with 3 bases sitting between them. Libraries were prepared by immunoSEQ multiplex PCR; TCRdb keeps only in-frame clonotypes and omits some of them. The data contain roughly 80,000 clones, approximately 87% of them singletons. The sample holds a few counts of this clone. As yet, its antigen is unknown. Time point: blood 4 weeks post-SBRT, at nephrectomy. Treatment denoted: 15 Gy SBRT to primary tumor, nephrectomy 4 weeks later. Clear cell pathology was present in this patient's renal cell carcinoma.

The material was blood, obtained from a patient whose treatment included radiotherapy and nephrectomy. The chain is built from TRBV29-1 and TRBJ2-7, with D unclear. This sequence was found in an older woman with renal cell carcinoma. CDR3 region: CSVERSYEQYF. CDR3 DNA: TGCAGCGTTGAGCGCTCCTACGAGCAGTACTTC.